Below, 7 T cell receptor beta chains from the same sample are listed, as sequenced in a study of cytomegalovirus exposure and HLA in healthy donors. 60 Vbeta and 13 Jbeta primers were used in PCR. Assay used: immunoSEQ multiplex PCR; TCRdb lists only in-frame clones, some missing. This sample has fewer than 200,000 clones, with 70% to 80% found just once. Sequencing was carried out using PBMCs. These receptors were collected from a woman between 50 and 59 years old in good health and CMV-seronegative.

The genes are TRBV27 and TRBJ2-5, with TRBD1 as a possible D gene (5 bases). Between the trimmed V and J ends, which lost 4 bases and 7 bases, there was a span of 16 bases. CDR1 and CDR2 (germline): MNHEY, SMNVEV (reference sequence). CDR3 length: 14 residues. The CDR3 loop is CASSSRKGQGTQYF. The CDR3 DNA reads TGTGCCAGCAGTTCCCGGAAAGGGCAGGGGACCCAGTACTTC.

This rearrangement joins TRBV30 to TRBJ2-6, with 7 bases that match TRBD2. The CDR3 is 17 residues long. Germline assignment: CDR1 GTSNPN and CDR2 SVGIG (reference sequence). With V trimmed by 5 bases and J by 4 bases, 14 bases remained unmatched. The CDR3 sequence is CAWAGGRAFSGANVLTF. CDR3 DNA sequence: TGTGCCTGGGCTGGGGGGAGGGCCTTCTCCGGGGCCAACGTCCTGACTTTC.

This clone was recorded once. This chain uses TRBV4-1 with TRBJ2-1, with D maybe TRBD1 (5 bases). Germline V gene lookup returns CDR1 MGHRA and CDR2 YSYEKL. The CDR3 runs 16 residues. V lost 6 bases, J lost 6 bases, and 21 bases lay in between. CDR3 bases: TGCGCCAGCAGACAGAACCAGGGCTTAGGTCGCAATGAGCAGTTCTTC. Translating gives CASRQNQGLGRNEQFF.

V usage is TRBV7-9 and J usage is TRBJ2-7; the match to TRBD2 covers 12 bases. J gave up 5 bases and V 4 bases, and 18 bases lay outside the gene matches. Germline-derived CDR1 and CDR2 are SEHNR and FQNEAQ (reference sequence). This CDR3 spans 19 amino acids. The chain's CDR3 is CASSWPGLAGAKVLHEQYF. The DNA for the CDR3 is TGTGCCAGCAGCTGGCCGGGACTAGCGGGCGCAAAGGTACTACACGAGCAGTACTTC.

CDR3 amino acids: CASSWTGWTEAFF. In DNA, the CDR3 is TGCGCCAGCAGCTGGACAGGATGGACTGAAGCTTTCTTT. The chain is built from TRBV4-1 and TRBJ1-1; the match to TRBD1 covers 7 bases. Germline CDR1 MGHRA, CDR2 YSYEKL. The V segment lost 5 bases and the J segment 5 bases; nucleotides outside the gene matches: 5. This CDR3 has 13 residues.

This chain uses TRBV13 with TRBJ2-6; D possibly corresponds to TRBD1 (5 bases). V lost 5 bases and J 4 bases, leaving 18 bases between the germline ends. CDR3 size: 17 residues. CDR1 and CDR2 (germline): PRHDT, FYEKMQ (reference sequence). The CDR3 reads CASSAGPPSSGANVLTF. CDR3 DNA: TGTGCCAGCAGCGCAGGGCCGCCTAGTTCCGGGGCCAACGTCCTGACTTTC.

CDR3 DNA sequence: TGCGCCAGCAGCTTCATCGGGGTTCAGGAAAAACTGTTTTTT. It encodes CASSFIGVQEKLFF. The rearrangement uses TRBV5-1 and TRBJ1-4, with no clear D. The CDR3 has 14 amino acids. Per the germline V gene, CDR1 is SGHRS and CDR2 is YFSETQ. V was shortened by 2 bases and J by 8 bases, with 13 bases between the two germline ends.